The T cell receptor beta chain described here comes from a study of cytomegalovirus exposure and HLA in healthy donors. This clone was counted a single time. Its target is not known. In the PCR, 60 Vbeta and 13 Jbeta primers were used. The protocol was immunoSEQ multiplex PCR, while the TCRdb copy is restricted to in-frame clones and leaves out a portion. The sample includes some 190,000 clones, about 90% seen only once; the top ten take around 0.98%. Overall study results and limits: Across donors, sequencing depth was assumed by presence/absence analyses to be roughly uniform.

The CDR3 sequence is 13 residues long. Germline CDR1 and CDR2: KGHSH and LQKENI. V lost 3 bases and J 5 bases, leaving 10 bases between the germline ends. The rearrangement links TRBV18 to TRBJ1-2, with a tentative D call TRBD1 (5 bases). The sequenced material came from PBMCs. This clonotype originated in a boy between 2 and 10 years old in good health and CMV-seronegative. The DNA of the CDR3 is TGTGCCAGCTCACCCCGGGACTTGTATGGCTACACCTTC. This translates into CASSPRDLYGYTF.